This TCR beta chain originates from a study of blood T cell repertoires in COVID-19. Across the whole study: The samples span acute and convalescent COVID-19 from the United States, Italy and Spain.

Sequencing used immunoSEQ multiplex PCR; TCRdb keeps in-frame clones, though not all of them. Among about 95,000 clones listed, about 89% were seen once. The TCR was taken from a woman aged 70-85 years with acute or convalescent COVID-19. The material sequenced was peripheral blood.

The CDR3 loop is CASSPGTENSPLHF. CDR3 coding DNA: TGTGCCAGCTCACCTGGGACAGAGAATTCACCCCTCCACTTT. The genes are TRBV18 and TRBJ1-6; 7 positions agree with TRBD1. The germline V gene encodes CDR1 KGHSH and CDR2 LQKENI. The CDR3 spans 14 residues. V lost 3 bases, J lost 7 bases, and 3 bases stayed unmatched.